These T cell receptor beta chains were read from a single sample in a study of post-analysis software for immune sequencing data. TCRdb re-analysed the PCR reads in MiXCR, keeping a single row per CDR3 protein. Among roughly 730,000 distinct CDR3 sequences, less than 35% were seen once, and the ten largest hold more than 0.45%. Sequenced material: blood. All receptors derive from a girl aged 10-17 years with multiple sclerosis. The CDR3 runs from the conserved cysteine through the conserved F or W. Fields, in order: D gene, V gene, clone size, CDR3 length, J gene, CDR3 protein, CDR3 DNA. The D gene is left open where the match is weak. Rows may omit the clone size; those that give it use once, few, many or a size class.

d_gene: -; v_gene: TRBV28; abundance: -; len: 12; j_gene: TRBJ2-5; CDR3aa: CASSINQETQYF; CDR3nt: TGTGCCAGCAGTATAAACCAAGAGACCCAGTACTTC
d_gene: -; v_gene: TRBV7-9; abundance: -; len: 16; j_gene: TRBJ2-1; CDR3aa: CASSSPRVESYNEQFF; CDR3nt: TGTGCCAGCAGCTCTCCTCGCGTAGAATCCTACAATGAGCAGTTCTTC
d_gene: -; v_gene: TRBV20-1; abundance: few; len: 14; j_gene: TRBJ1-2; CDR3aa: CSARRLGGAYGYTF; CDR3nt: TGCAGTGCTAGAAGGCTGGGAGGAGCCTATGGCTACACCTTC
d_gene: TRBD1; v_gene: TRBV7-2; abundance: -; len: 18; j_gene: TRBJ2-3; CDR3aa: CASSFRAGGFPSTDTQYF; CDR3nt: TGTGCCAGCAGCTTTAGGGCAGGGGGCTTTCCAAGCACAGATACGCAGTATTTT
d_gene: -; v_gene: TRBV29-1; abundance: many; len: 11; j_gene: TRBJ2-5; CDR3aa: CSVSLQETQYF; CDR3nt: TGCAGCGTTTCTCTCCAAGAGACCCAGTACTTC
d_gene: TRBD1; v_gene: TRBV28; abundance: -; len: 16; j_gene: TRBJ2-7; CDR3aa: CASSDLTGVFTYEQYF; CDR3nt: TGTGCCAGCAGTGACCTGACAGGGGTCTTCACCTACGAGCAGTACTTC
d_gene: TRBD1; v_gene: TRBV14; abundance: many; len: 15; j_gene: TRBJ2-5; CDR3aa: CASSQERQGKETQYF; CDR3nt: TGTGCCAGCAGCCAGGAACGACAGGGGAAGGAGACCCAGTACTTC
d_gene: TRBD2; v_gene: TRBV24-1; abundance: -; len: 19; j_gene: TRBJ2-3; CDR3aa: CATSDLRVGLAGGTDTQYF; CDR3nt: TGTGCCACCAGTGATTTGCGGGTCGGACTAGCGGGAGGCACAGATACGCAGTATTTT
d_gene: -; v_gene: TRBV5-1; abundance: -; len: 14; j_gene: TRBJ1-5; CDR3aa: CASSLAPDNQPQHF; CDR3nt: TGCGCCAGCAGCTTGGCACCAGACAATCAGCCCCAGCATTTT
d_gene: TRBD2; v_gene: TRBV2; abundance: -; len: 15; j_gene: TRBJ2-5; CDR3aa: CASSVGLAGANEHYF; CDR3nt: TGTGCCAGCAGTGTTGGACTAGCGGGAGCTAATGAGCATTACTTC
d_gene: -; v_gene: TRBV12-3/TRBV12-4; abundance: -; len: 14; j_gene: TRBJ2-7; CDR3aa: CASSFPGTGHEQYF; CDR3nt: TGTGCCAGCAGTTTCCCGGGGACTGGACACGAGCAGTACTTC
d_gene: -; v_gene: TRBV6-2/TRBV6-3; abundance: few; len: 14; j_gene: TRBJ2-2; CDR3aa: CASSPARVGGELFF; CDR3nt: TGTGCCAGCAGTCCTGCCCGGGTTGGCGGGGAGCTGTTTTTT
d_gene: -; v_gene: TRBV7-9; abundance: -; len: 17; j_gene: TRBJ1-3; CDR3aa: CASSGSNSGHGVYTIYF; CDR3nt: TGTGCCAGCAGCGGAAGTAATTCTGGACACGGCGTCTACACCATATATTTT